The clone carrying this TCR beta chain was recorded at least ten times. The antigen is unknown. A single record per CDR3 protein comes from TCRdb applying MiXCR to the reads. The sample holds about 310,000 distinct CDR3 sequences, under 20% seen once. This record comes from a study of T cell repertoires in cytomegalovirus infection. General observations from the study: Based on cumulative public TCR beta family frequency, carriers of CMV plus the relevant HLA were identified. HLA-C-restricted CMV clonotypes gave the most frequent clonotype in two of eight donors.

Germline V gene data show CDR1 as SGHTA and CDR2 as FQGNSA. The length of the CDR3 is 13 residues. V was pared by 2 bases and J by 3 bases, with 7 bases between. The clonotype comes from a human donor in good health (CMV status not recorded). Some clones in this sample may be carry-over from other donors' samples. V gene TRBV7-2 combines with J gene TRBJ1-1, with no clear D. Sequenced material: PBMCs. In DNA form, the CDR3 reads TGTGCCAGCAGCTTATGGACCGACACTGAAGCTTTCTTT. Its protein is CASSLWTDTEAFF. The full variable domain, with the rest looked up from reference TRBV7-2 and TRBJ1-1, is GAGVSQSPSNKVTEKGKDVELRCDPISGHTALYWYRQSLGQGLEFLIYFQGNSAPDKSGLPSDRFSAERTGGSVSTLTIQRTQQEDSAVYLCASSLWTDTEAFFGQGTRLTVV.